This T cell receptor (beta chain) was sequenced for a study of T cell responses to AZD1222 COVID-19 vaccine. Turning to this clone: The target antigen is unknown.

Doses given second, at about 4 or about 12 weeks, were pooled. Trimming removed 3 bases at V and 4 bases at J, with 12 bases between. The CDR3 is 14 residues long. Germline V gene sequence: CDR1 MRHNA, CDR2 SNTAGT. Only in-frame clones appear in the TCRdb table, and some are missing; sequencing was by immunoSEQ multiplex PCR. The sample gives about 110,000 clones, about 94% of which show up once; 2.5% to 3.5% is in the top ten. Study-level results: Vaccination with two AZD1222 doses was followed by a rise in Spike-specific TCR breadth and depth. Just a handful of AZD1222 recipients were seropositive at baseline. Dominant CD4 TCR responses targeted spike regions 160-218 and 743-854.

Sequencing was performed on peripheral blood, taken 28 days after the second AZD1222 dose. The chain carries TRBV6-4 and TRBJ1-1; maybe TRBD1 (6 bases). The receptor comes from an adult who received the AZD1222 COVID-19 vaccine. This CDR3 is CASSEQGNPTEAFF. The CDR3 region has the DNA TGTGCCAGCAGTGAACAGGGTAACCCCACTGAAGCTTTCTTT.